This entry features one T cell receptor (beta chain) sequence. The data were obtained in a study of T cell changes during pregnancy in multiple sclerosis. Clones were read by immunoSEQ multiplex PCR, and TCRdb kept only the in-frame ones, dropping some. The sample carries about 79,000 clones, about nine tenths recorded once. CDR3 length: 15 amino acids. V was pared by 9 bases and J by 1 base, with 9 bases of the junction left unmatched. From germline, CDR1 is SGHTA and CDR2 FQGNSA. The chain joins TRBV7-2 to TRBJ1-5; 7 bases agree with TRBD1. This sequence originates from a female donor with multiple sclerosis, enrolled in a pregnancy study. This material consisted of CD4+ T cells from peripheral blood mononuclear cells, taken in the second trimester of pregnancy. CDR3 in amino acids: CASQQGMESNQPQHF. Written as DNA, the CDR3 is TGTGCCAGTCAACAGGGGATGGAAAGCAATCAGCCCCAGCATTTT.